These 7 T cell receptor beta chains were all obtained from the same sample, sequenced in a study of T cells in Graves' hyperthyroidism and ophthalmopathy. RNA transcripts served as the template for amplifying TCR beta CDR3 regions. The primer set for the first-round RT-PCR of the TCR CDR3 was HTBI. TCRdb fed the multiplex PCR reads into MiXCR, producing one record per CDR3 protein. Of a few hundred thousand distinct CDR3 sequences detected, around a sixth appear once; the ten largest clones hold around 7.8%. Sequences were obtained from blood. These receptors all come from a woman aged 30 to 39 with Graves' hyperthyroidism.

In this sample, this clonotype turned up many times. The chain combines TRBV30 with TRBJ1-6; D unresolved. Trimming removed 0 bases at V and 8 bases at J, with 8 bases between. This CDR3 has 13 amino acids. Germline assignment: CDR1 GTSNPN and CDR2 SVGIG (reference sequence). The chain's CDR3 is CAWSVRGDSPLHF. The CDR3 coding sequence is TGTGCCTGGAGTGTACGTGGGGATTCACCCCTCCACTTT.

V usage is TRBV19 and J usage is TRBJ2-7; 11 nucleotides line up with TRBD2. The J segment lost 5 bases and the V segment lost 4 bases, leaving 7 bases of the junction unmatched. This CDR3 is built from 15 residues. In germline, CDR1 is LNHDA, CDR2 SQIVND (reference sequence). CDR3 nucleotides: TGTGCCAGTAGTAAAACTAGCGGGAGTTTGAACGAGCAGTACTTC. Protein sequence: CASSKTSGSLNEQYF.

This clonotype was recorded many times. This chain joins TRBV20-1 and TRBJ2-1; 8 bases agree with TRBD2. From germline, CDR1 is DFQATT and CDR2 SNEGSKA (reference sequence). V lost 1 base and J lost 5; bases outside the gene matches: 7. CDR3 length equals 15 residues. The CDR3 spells CSARVGTSGNNEQFF. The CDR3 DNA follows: TGCAGTGCTAGAGTCGGTACTAGCGGCAACAATGAGCAGTTCTTC.

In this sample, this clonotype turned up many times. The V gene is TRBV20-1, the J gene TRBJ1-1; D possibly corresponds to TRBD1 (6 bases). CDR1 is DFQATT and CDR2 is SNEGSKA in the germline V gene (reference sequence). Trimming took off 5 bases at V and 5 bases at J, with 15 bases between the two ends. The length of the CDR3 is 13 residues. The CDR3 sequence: CSALPGGVTEAFF. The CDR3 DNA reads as TGCAGTGCTCTTCCGGGGGGCGTTACTGAAGCTTTCTTT.

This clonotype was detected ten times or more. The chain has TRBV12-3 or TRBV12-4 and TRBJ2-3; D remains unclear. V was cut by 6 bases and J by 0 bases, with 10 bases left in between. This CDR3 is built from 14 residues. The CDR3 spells CASSSPPSTDTQYF. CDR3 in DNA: TGTGCCAGCAGCAGCCCACCGAGCACAGATACGCAGTATTTT.

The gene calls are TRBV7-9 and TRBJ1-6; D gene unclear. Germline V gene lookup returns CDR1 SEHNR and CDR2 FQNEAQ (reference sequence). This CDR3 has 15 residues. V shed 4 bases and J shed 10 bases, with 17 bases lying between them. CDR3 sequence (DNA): TGTGCCAGCAGCTCAACGGAGTGGGTTAGGTCACCCCTCCACTTT. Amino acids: CASSSTEWVRSPLHF.

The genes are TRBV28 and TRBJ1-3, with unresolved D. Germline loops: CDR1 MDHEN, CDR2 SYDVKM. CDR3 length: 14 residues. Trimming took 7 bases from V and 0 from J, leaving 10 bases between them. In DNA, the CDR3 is TGTGCCAGCACCCCATCCCTCTCTGGAAACACCATATATTTT. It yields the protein CASTPSLSGNTIYF. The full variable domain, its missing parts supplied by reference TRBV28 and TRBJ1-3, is DVKVTQSSRYLVKRTGEKVFLECVQDMDHENMFWYRQDPGLGLRLIYFSYDVKMKEKGDIPEGYSVSREKKERFSLILESASTNQTSMYLCASTPSLSGNTIYFGEGSWLTVV.